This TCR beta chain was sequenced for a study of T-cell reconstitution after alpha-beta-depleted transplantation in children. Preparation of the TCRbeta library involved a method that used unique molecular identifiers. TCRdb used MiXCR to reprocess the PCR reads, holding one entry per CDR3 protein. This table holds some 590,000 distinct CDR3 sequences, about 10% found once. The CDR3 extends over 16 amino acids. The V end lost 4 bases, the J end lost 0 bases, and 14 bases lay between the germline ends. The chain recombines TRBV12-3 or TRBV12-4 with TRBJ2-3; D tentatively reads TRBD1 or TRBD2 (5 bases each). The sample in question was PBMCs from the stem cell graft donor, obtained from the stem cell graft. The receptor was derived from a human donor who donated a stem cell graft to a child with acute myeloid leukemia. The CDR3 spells CASSSAGTLSTDTQYF. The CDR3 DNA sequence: TGTGCCAGCAGTTCAGCCGGGACCTTGAGCACAGATACGCAGTATTTT.